The T cell receptor (beta chain) described here comes from a study of blood T cell repertoires in COVID-19. Study-wide background: Samples representing acute and convalescent COVID-19 were sourced from the United States, Italy and Spain.

Authors' analysis steps: Estimates of nucleated cell counts were drawn from the amplification of reference gene primers. The protocol was immunoSEQ multiplex PCR, while the TCRdb copy is restricted to in-frame clones and leaves out a portion. V, J and clone size are those of that table, while D and trimming were read from the DNA. Of about 97,000 clones detected, almost 90% appear once; the ten largest clones hold roughly 2.1%. The ends were cut back, 2 bases at V and 5 bases at J, with 7 bases in the middle. The CDR3 runs 13 residues. Germline CDR1 MNHNS, CDR2 SASEGT. Recruited during active infection, patients (from Seattle) were subsequently followed longitudinally.

Sequencing input: peripheral blood. The source is a man aged 50 to 60 with COVID-19, enrolled during active disease. The chain couples TRBV6-1 to TRBJ1-5; D unresolved. The CDR3 region has the DNA TGTGCCAGCAGTGAAACGGTAGATCAGCCCCAGCATTTT. Translation gives CASSETVDQPQHF.